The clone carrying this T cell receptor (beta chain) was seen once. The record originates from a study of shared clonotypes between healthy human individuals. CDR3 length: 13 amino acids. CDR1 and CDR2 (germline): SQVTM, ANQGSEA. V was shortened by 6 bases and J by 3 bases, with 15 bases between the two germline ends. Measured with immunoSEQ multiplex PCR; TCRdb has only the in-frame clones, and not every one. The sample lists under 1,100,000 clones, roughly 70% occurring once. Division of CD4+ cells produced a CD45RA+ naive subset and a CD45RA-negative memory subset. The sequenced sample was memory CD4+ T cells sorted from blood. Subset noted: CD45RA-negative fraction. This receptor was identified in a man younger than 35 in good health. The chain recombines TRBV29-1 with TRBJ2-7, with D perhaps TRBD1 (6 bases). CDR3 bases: TGCAGCGTCGCGAGGGGGAAAGGCTACGAGCAGTACTTC. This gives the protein CSVARGKGYEQYF.